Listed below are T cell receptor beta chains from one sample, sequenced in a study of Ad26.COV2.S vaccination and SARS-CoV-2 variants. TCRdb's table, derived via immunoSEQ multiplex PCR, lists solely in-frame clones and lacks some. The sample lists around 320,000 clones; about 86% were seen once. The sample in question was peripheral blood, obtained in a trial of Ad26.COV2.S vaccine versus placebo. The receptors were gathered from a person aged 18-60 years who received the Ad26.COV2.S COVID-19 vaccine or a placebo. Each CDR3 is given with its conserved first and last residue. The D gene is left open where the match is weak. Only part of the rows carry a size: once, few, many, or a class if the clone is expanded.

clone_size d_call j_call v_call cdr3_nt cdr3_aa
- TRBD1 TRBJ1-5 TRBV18 TGTGCCAGCGCTCCGATCAGGGGGGATAATAATCAGCCCCAGCATTTT CASAPIRGDNNQPQHF
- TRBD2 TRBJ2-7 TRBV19 TGTGCCAGTAGTATCCGGGGCGGGGGGCCCGCCTACGAGCAGTACTTC CASSIRGGGPAYEQYF
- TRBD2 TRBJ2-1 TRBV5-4 TGTGCCAGCAGCAAAGGGACTAGCGGGGGGTTGAATGAGCAGTTCTTC CASSKGTSGGLNEQFF
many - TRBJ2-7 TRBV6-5 TGTGCCAGCAGTTCTCAAAGGACGGGATCCTACGAGCAGTACTTC CASSSQRTGSYEQYF
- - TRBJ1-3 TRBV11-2 TGTGCCAGCAGTCTCACGGGGCAGACCAGCTCTGGAAACACCATATATTTT CASSLTGQTSSGNTIYF
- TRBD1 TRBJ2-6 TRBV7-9 TGTGCCAGCAGCCCGACAGGGCCTGGGGCCAACGTCCTGACTTTC CASSPTGPGANVLTF
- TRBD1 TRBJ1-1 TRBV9 TGTGCCAGCAGCTCCGGACAGGGCGAAACTGAAGCTTTCTTT CASSSGQGETEAFF
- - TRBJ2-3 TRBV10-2 TGCGCCAGCAGTCTCGGATTCCGCACAGATACGCAGTATTTT CASSLGFRTDTQYF
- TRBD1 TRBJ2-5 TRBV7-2 TGTGCCAGCAGCTTAAAAGGGGGCGTCGGGGAGACCCAGTACTTC CASSLKGGVGETQYF
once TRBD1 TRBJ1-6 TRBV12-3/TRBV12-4 TGTGCCAGCAGTGGACAGGGATCACCCCTCCACTTT CASSGQGSPLHF
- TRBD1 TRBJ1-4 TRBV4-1 TGCGCCAGCAGCCAATATCGAGGGGACAGTACTGAAAAACTGTTTTTT CASSQYRGDSTEKLFF
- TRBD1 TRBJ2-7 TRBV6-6 TGTGCCAGCCACAGGGACAGCTACGAGCAGTACTTC CASHRDSYEQYF
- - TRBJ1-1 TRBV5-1 TGCGCCAGCAGCTTGGGGGCAGGTAACACTGAAGCTTTCTTT CASSLGAGNTEAFF
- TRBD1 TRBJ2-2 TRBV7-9 TGTGCCAGCAGCTTACCCCCTTTCACGACAGGGAGAGGGGAGCTGTTTTTT CASSLPPFTTGRGELFF
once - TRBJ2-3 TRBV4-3 TGCGCCAGCAGCCAAGAGAGAATTGCAGACACAGATACGCAGTATTTT CASSQERIADTDTQYF
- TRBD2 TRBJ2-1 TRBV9 TGTGCCAGCAGCGGCAGTTGGAGCGGGGGGAATGAGCAGTTCTTC CASSGSWSGGNEQFF
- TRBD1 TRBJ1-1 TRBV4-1 TGCGCCAGCAGCCACACGCCGGGACAGGAAGCTTTCTTT CASSHTPGQEAFF
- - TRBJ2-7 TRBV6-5 TGTGCCAGCAGTTCTGGCAGGATTGCGGACGAGCAGTACTTC CASSSGRIADEQYF
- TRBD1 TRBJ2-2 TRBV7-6 TGTGCCAGCAGCCAGGGACAGGGAGCTTCCGGGGAGCTGTTTTTT CASSQGQGASGELFF
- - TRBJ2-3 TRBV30 TGTGCCTGGAGTGTGGCAGTGGTCACAGATACGCAGTATTTT CAWSVAVVTDTQYF
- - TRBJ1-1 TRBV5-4 TGTGCCAGCAGCTTGGTCGACCTCGGGGGCACTGAAGCTTTCTTT CASSLVDLGGTEAFF
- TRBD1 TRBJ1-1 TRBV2 TGTGCCAGCAGAGATACAGGGGACTTCACTGAAGCTTTCTTT CASRDTGDFTEAFF
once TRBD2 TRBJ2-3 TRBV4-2 TGTGCCAGCAGCCAAGCTAGGAAGAGCGGGGGCCCCGCGGATACGCAGTATTTT CASSQARKSGGPADTQYF
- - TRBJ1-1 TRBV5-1 TGCGCCAGCAGCTTGGACAGGGCCCGGGACACTGAAGCTTTCTTT CASSLDRARDTEAFF
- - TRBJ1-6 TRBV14 TGTGCCAGCAGCCATGGGCTGCGGATGAATTCACCCCTCCACTTT CASSHGLRMNSPLHF
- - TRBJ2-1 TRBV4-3 TGCGCCAGCAGCCAAACCTTGGGGCGGAATGAGCAGTTCTTC CASSQTLGRNEQFF
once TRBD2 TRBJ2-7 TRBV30 TGTGCCTGGAGTGTACTAAGGAGCGGGGGGGGCGAGCAGTACTTC CAWSVLRSGGGEQYF
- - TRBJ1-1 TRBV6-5 TGTGCCAGCAGTAGGCCTATGAACACTGAAGCTTTCTTT CASSRPMNTEAFF
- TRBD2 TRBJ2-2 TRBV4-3 TGCGCCAGCAGCCAGGGTAGCGGGGGGCGCACCGGGGAGCTGTTTTTT CASSQGSGGRTGELFF
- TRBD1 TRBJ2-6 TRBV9 TGTGCCAGCAGCGTAGCGACAGGGGGGGCCAACGTCCTGACTTTC CASSVATGGANVLTF
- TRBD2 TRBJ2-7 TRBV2 TGTGCCAGCAGTCGACTAGCGGGGGGGAGAGAGCAGTACTTC CASSRLAGGREQYF
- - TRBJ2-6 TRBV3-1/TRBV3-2 TGTGCCAGCAGCCTCAATAGGGCAACTTTCCTCTCTGGGGCCAACGTCCTGACTTTC CASSLNRATFLSGANVLTF
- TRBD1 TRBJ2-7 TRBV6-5 TGTGCCAGCAGTCGGACAGGAGCCGCTTCCTACGAGCAGTACTTC CASSRTGAASYEQYF
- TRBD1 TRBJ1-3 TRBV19 TGTGCCAGTAGTAGGACAGGCGACTACTCTGGAAACACCATATATTTT CASSRTGDYSGNTIYF
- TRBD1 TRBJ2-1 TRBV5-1 TGCGCCAGCAGCTATGGACAGGGCGAGAACGGGTACAATGAGCAGTTCTTC CASSYGQGENGYNEQFF
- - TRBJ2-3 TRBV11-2 TGTGCCAGCACCGGGGGGCACAGTGACACGCAGTATTTT CASTGGHSDTQYF
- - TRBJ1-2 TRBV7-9 TGTGCCAGCAGCTTAGAGCTCGAAAACCACCCGGGGGGCTACACCTTC CASSLELENHPGGYTF
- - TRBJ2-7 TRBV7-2 TGTGCCAGCAGCTTATATTTGAGCCAGGGAGATTACGAGCAGTACTTC CASSLYLSQGDYEQYF
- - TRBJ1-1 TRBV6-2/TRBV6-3 TGTGCCAGCAGTCCACGACAGGTTAGGGGTGAAGCTTTCTTT CASSPRQVRGEAFF
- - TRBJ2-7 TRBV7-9 TGTGCCAGCAGCCGAGGGGGGCAATTGCCCTACGAGCAGTACTTC CASSRGGQLPYEQYF
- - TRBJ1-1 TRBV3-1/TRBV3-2 TGTGCCAGCAGCCAAGGGTGGGCACAAAAGGGCACTGAAGCTTTCTTT CASSQGWAQKGTEAFF
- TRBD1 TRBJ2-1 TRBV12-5 TGTGCTAGTGGTTTCGGGACAGTCAATGAGCAGTTCTTC CASGFGTVNEQFF
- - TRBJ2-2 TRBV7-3 TGTGCCAGCAGCTTAGACGGGCTAAGAGGGAACACCGGGGAGCTGTTTTTT CASSLDGLRGNTGELFF
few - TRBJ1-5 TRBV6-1 TGTGCCAGCAGGGAAGGTAACAATCAGCCCCAGCATTTT CASREGNNQPQHF
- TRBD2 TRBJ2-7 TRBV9 TGTGCCAGCAGCGCGGGGGGGACGTTGAGCTCCTACGAGCAGTACTTC CASSAGGTLSSYEQYF